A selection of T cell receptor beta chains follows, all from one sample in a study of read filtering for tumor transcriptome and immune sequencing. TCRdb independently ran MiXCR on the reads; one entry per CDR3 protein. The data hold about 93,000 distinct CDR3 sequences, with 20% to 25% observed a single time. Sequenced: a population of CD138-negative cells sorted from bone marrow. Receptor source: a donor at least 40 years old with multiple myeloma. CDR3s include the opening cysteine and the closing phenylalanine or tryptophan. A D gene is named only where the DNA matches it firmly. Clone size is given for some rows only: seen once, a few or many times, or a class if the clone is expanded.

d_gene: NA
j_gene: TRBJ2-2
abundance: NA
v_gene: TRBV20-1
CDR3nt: TGCAGTGCTAGAACGTATAACACCGGGGAGCTGTCTTTT
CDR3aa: CSARTYNTGELSF

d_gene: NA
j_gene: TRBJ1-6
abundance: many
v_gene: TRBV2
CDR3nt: TGTGCCAGCAGGAGGACGGCAGCTTCACCCCTCCACTTT
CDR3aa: CASRRTAASPLHF

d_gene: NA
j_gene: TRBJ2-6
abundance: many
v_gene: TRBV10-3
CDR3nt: TGTGCCATCAGTGGAAGCTCTGGGGCCAACGTCCTGACTTTC
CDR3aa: CAISGSSGANVLTF

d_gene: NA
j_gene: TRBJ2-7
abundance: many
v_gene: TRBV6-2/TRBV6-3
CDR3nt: TGTGCCAGCAGTTACCTCGGGAGTGGGCAGTACTTC
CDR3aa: CASSYLGSGQYF

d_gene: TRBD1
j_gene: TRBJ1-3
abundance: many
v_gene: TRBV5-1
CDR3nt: TGCGCCAGCAGCCTCGGGACAGTACCTGGAAACACCATATATTTT
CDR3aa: CASSLGTVPGNTIYF

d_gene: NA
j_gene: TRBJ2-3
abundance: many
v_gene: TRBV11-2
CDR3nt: TGTGCCAGCAGCTTCCCAGCCCGTGGCACAGATACGCAGTATTTT
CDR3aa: CASSFPARGTDTQYF

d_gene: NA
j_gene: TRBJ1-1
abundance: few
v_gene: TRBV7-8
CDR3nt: TGTGCCAGCAGCTTAGGAGAATTTGACACTGAAGCTTTCTTT
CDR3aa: CASSLGEFDTEAFF

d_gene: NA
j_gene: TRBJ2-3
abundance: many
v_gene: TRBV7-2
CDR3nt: TGTGCCAGCAGCCCGGGGCTAGCCACAGATACGCAGTATTTT
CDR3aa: CASSPGLATDTQYF

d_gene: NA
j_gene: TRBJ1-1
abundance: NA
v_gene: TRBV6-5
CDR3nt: TGTGCCAGCAGAATCGCACAGGGTGTCACTGAAGCTTTCTTT
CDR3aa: CASRIAQGVTEAFF

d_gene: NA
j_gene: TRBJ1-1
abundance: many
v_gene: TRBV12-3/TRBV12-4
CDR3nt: TGTGCCAGCAGTTCTTGGGACATTGAGCGGGCTGAAGCTTTCTTT
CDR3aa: CASSSWDIERAEAFF

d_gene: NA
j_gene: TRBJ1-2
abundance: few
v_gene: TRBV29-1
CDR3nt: TGCAGCGTAATCGACACATACGGCTACACCTTC
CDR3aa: CSVIDTYGYTF

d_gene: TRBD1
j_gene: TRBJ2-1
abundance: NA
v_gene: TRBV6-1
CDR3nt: TGTGCCAGCAGTGAACAGGGGGCCGGTGAGCAGCTCTTC
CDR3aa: CASSEQGAGEQLF

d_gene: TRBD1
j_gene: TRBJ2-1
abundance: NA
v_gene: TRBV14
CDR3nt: TGTGCCAGCAGCCCAATCGGAGGAGGCAGGGGGAATGAGCAGTTCTTC
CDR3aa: CASSPIGGGRGNEQFF

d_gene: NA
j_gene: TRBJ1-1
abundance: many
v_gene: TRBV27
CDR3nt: TGTGCCAGCAGTTTAGCTCCCAGGGGCGAAGCTTTCTTT
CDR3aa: CASSLAPRGEAFF

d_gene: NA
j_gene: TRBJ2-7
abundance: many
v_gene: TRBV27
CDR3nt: TGTGCCAGCAGCCCAGCCGGGCCTTACTACGAGCAGTACTTC
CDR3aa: CASSPAGPYYEQYF

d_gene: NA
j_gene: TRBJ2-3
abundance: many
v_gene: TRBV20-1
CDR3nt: TGCAGCCCACTGTCCGTCGAACTAACAGATACGCAGTATTTT
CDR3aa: CSPLSVELTDTQYF

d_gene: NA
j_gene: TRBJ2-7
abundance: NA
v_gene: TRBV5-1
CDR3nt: TGCGCCAGCAGCTTGACCACGGGGGCCCTGGGGGAGCAGTACTTC
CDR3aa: CASSLTTGALGEQYF

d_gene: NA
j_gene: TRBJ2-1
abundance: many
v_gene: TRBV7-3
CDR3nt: TGTGCCAGCAGGGAGGGGGGCAACTCCTACAATGAGCAGTTCTTC
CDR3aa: CASREGGNSYNEQFF

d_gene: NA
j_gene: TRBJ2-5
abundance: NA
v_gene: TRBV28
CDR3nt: TGTGCCAGCAGTTTCGGCCGGGGGGCCATAAAGACCCAGTACTTC
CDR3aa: CASSFGRGAIKTQYF

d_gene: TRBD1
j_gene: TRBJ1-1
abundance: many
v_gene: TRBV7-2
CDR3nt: TGTGCCAGCAGCTCAGTTGGGGACAGGGGAACTGAAGCTTTCTTT
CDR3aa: CASSSVGDRGTEAFF

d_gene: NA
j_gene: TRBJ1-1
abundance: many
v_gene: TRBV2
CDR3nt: TGTGCCAGCAGTGAAGAACGGGACACTGAAGCTTTCTTT
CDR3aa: CASSEERDTEAFF

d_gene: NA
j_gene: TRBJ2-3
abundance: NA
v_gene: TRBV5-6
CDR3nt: TGTGCCAGCAGCTTGGTAGACAACACAGATACGCAGTATTTT
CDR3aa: CASSLVDNTDTQYF

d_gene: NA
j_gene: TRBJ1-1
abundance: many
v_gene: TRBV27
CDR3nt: TGTGCCAGCAGTTTATCAGGATTTCCCGAAGCTTTCTTT
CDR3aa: CASSLSGFPEAFF

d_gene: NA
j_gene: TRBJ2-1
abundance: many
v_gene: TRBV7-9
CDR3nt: TGTGCCAGCAGCTGGGAAGGGAGCAGCGAGCAGTTCTTC
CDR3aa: CASSWEGSSEQFF

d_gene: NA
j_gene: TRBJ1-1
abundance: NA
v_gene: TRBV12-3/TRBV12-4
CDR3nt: TGTGCCAGCAGTTTAGGGTCCACCGGAGCTTTCTTT
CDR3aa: CASSLGSTGAFF

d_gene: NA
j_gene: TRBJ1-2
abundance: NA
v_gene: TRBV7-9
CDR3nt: TGTGCCAGCAGCTTAGCGTCTGCCGGCTATGGCTACACCTTC
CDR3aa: CASSLASAGYGYTF

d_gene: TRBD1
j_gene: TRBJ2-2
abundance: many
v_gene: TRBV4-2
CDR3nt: TGTGCCAGCAGCCGGAGGGACAGGGCGGGCGGGGAGCTGTTTTTT
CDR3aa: CASSRRDRAGGELFF

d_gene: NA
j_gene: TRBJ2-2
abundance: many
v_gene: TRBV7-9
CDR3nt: TGTGCCAGCAGCCTCAGGGCCATTGTGAACACCGGGGAGCTGTTTTTT
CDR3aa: CASSLRAIVNTGELFF

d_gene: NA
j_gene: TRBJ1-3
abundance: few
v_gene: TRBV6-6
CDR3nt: TGTGCCAGCAGCTCCAACGACTCTGGAAACACCATATATTTT
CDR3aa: CASSSNDSGNTIYF

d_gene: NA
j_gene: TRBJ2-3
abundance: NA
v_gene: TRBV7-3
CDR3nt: TGTGCCAGCAGCTTAAACTCAATAAATACGCAGTATTTT
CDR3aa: CASSLNSINTQYF

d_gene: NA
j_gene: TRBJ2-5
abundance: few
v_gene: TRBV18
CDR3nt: TGTGCCAGCTCACCCGGGACGGACCAAGAGACCCAGTACTTC
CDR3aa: CASSPGTDQETQYF

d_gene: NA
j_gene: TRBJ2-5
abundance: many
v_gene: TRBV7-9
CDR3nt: TGTGCCAGCCGACGATCCGGGACCCCAAGAGAGACCCAGTACTTC
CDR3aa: CASRRSGTPRETQYF

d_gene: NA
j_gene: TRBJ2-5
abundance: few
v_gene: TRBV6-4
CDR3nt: TGTGCCAGCAGTCCTACCCTCACTAGTGGAGAGACCCAGTACTTC
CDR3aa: CASSPTLTSGETQYF

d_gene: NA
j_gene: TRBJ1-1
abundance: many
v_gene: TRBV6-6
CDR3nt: TGTGCCAGCAGTTACTCGGGGCAGGGTGAAGCTTTCTTT
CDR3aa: CASSYSGQGEAFF

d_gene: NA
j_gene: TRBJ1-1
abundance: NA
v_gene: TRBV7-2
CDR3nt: TGTGCCAGCAGCCCCTTCTCAGGGACGGCGGAAGTTTTCTTT
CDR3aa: CASSPFSGTAEVFF

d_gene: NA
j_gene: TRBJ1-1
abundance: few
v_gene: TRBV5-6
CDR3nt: TGTGCCAGCAGCTTGAAGAGAGGCACTGAAGCTTTCTTT
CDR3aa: CASSLKRGTEAFF

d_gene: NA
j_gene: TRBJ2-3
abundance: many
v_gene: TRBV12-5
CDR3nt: TGTGCTAGTGCCGGGACCCTGAGCACAGATACGCAGTATTTT
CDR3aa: CASAGTLSTDTQYF

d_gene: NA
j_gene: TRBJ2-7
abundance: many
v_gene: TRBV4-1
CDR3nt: TGCGCCAGCAGGGGGGGCGGCGAGCAGTACTTC
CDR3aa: CASRGGGEQYF

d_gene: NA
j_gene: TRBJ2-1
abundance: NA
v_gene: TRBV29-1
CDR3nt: TGCAGCGTTGAAGAAGGCTGGGGCTTCTACAATGAGCAGTTCTTC
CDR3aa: CSVEEGWGFYNEQFF

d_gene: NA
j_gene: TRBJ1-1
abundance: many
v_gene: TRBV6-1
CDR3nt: TGTGCCAGCAGTGGACAGGTCAGGGTGAACACTGAAGCTTTCTTT
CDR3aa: CASSGQVRVNTEAFF

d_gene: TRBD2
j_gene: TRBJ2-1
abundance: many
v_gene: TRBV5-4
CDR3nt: TGTGCCAGCAGCTTGCAAGCGGGGGGCGGGAATGAGCAGTTCTTC
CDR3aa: CASSLQAGGGNEQFF

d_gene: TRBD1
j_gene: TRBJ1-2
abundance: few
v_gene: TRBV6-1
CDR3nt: TGTGCCAGCAGTTCGGGACAGGGTCGTGGCTACACCTTC
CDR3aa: CASSSGQGRGYTF

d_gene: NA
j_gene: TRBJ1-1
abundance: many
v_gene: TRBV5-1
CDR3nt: TGCGCCAGCAGCTCCAGCGGGTTTATGAACACTGAAGCTTTCTTT
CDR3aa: CASSSSGFMNTEAFF

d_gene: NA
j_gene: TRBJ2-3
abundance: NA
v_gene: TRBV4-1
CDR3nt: TGCGCCAGCAGCCAACGGGGATCCTTAAGCGCAGATACGCAGTATTTT
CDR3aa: CASSQRGSLSADTQYF

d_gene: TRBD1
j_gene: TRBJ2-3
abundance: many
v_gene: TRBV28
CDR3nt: TGTGCCAGCAGTTTGGGGACAGGGAGCACAGATACGCAGTATTTT
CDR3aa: CASSLGTGSTDTQYF

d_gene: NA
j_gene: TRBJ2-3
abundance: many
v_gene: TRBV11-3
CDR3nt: TGTGCCAGCAGCTTAGAACCAGATACGCAGTATTTT
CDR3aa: CASSLEPDTQYF

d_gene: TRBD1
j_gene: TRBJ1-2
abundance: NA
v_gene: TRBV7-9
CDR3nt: TGTGCCAGCAGCTCCAGACAGGGATACTATGGCTACACCTTC
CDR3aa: CASSSRQGYYGYTF

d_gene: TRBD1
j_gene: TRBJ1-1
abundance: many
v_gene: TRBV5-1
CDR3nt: TGCGCCAGCAGCCGTGGGACAGAACGTCCTGAAGCTTTCTTT
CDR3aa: CASSRGTERPEAFF

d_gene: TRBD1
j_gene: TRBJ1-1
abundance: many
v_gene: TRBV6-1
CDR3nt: TGTGCCAGCAGCACGATGGACAGGGGGCAAACTGAAGCTTTCTTT
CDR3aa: CASSTMDRGQTEAFF

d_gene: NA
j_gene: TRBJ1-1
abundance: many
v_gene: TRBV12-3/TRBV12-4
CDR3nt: TGTGCCAGCAGTTTAGGTAGGGGCTGGATGAACACTGAAGCTTTCTTT
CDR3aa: CASSLGRGWMNTEAFF

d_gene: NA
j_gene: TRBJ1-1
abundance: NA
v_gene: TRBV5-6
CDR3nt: TGTGCCAGCAGCCCTAACATCGGGGTTAACACTGGAGCTTTCTTT
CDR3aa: CASSPNIGVNTGAFF

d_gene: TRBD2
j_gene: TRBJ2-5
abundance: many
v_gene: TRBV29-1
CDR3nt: TGCAGCGCCCTGAGCGGGGGGGAGACCCAGTACTTC
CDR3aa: CSALSGGETQYF

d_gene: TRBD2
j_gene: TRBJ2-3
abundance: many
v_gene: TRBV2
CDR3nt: TGTGCCAGCAGTGTGTCGGGGGGGCGCGCAGATACGCAGTATTTT
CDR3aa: CASSVSGGRADTQYF

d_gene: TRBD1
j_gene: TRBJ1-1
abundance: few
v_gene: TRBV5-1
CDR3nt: TGCGCCAGCAGCTTGGGGACAGGGCTTAAAAACACTGAAGCTTTCTTT
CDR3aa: CASSLGTGLKNTEAFF

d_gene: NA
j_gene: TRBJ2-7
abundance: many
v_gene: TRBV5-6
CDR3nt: TGTGCCAGCAGCTTGTTAGACAACTACGAGCAGTACTTC
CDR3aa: CASSLLDNYEQYF